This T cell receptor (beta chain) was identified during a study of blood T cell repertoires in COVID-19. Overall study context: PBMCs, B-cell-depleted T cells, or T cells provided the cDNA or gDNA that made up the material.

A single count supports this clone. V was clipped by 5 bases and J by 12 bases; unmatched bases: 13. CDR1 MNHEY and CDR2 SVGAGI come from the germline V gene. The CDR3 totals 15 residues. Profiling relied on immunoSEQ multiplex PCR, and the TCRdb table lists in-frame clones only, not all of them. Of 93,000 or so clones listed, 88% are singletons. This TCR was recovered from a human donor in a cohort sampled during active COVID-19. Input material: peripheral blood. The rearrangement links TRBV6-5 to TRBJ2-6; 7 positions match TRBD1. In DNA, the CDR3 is TGTGCCAGCAGTAACCCGACAGGGCTCGCGGGCGTCCTGACTTTC. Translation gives CASSNPTGLAGVLTF.